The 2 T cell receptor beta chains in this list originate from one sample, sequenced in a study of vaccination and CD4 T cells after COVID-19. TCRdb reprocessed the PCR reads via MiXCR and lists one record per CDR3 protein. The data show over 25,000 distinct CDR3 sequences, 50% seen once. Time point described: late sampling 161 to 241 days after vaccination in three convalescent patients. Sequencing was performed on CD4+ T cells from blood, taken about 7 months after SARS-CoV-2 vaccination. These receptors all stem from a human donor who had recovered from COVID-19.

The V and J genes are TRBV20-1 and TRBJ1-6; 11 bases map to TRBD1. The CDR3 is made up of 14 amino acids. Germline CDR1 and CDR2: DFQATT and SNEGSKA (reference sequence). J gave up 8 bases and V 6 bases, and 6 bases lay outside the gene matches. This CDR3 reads CSAIRTGGDSPLHF. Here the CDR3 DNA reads TGCAGTGCCATCAGGACAGGGGGCGATTCACCCCTCCACTTT.

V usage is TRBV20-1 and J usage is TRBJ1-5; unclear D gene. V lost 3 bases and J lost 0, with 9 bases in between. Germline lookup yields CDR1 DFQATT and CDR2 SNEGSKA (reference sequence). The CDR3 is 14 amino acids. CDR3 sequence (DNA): TGCAGTGCTAGGGGTCAGCATAGCAATCAGCCCCAGCATTTT. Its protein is CSARGQHSNQPQHF.